This T cell receptor beta chain is from a study of blood T cell repertoires in COVID-19. About the study: The United States, Italy and Spain supplied acute and convalescent COVID-19 samples.

This CDR3 has 14 residues. The germline gives CDR1 MDHEN, CDR2 SYDVKM. V shed 7 bases, J shed 4 bases, and the junction held 5 bases outside the gene matches. In the original processing: Reference gene primer amplification in the assay estimated nucleated cell counts. The method was immunoSEQ multiplex PCR; TCRdb's version includes in-frame clones alone and lacks a portion of them. Clone size and the V and J calls come from that table; the DNA yielded D and trimming. The sample contains about 170,000 clones, approximately 81% of which appear only once. The specimen was peripheral blood. This chain links TRBV28 with TRBJ2-7, with 12 nucleotides matching TRBD2. This receptor was taken from a human donor with acute or convalescent COVID-19. The donor label of this sample is uncertain. The CDR3 protein is CASTLAGGPYEQYF. The CDR3 DNA sequence: TGTGCCAGCACCCTAGCGGGGGGGCCTTACGAGCAGTACTTC. Variable domain in full (rest from reference TRBV28 and TRBJ2-7): DVKVTQSSRYLVKRTGEKVFLECVQDMDHENMFWYRQDPGLGLRLIYFSYDVKMKEKGDIPEGYSVSREKKERFSLILESASTNQTSMYLCASTLAGGPYEQYFGPGTRLTVT.